This T cell receptor beta chain emerged from a study of human T cells and chemical hapten exposure. Study-wide background: The study patch tested 0.01% DPC on the upper back and read results at 6 days. Study observations and caveats: Healthy people's immune response may differ from that of the donors, who had alopecia.

V trimming: 3 bases; J trimming: 1 base; junction bases outside the gene matches: 2. CDR1 and CDR2 from the germline V gene are PRHDT and FYEKMQ (reference sequence). CDR3 length: 16 amino acids. As to time point: patch test 1, 2 weeks after DPC sensitization. This sample's treatment: therapeutic diphenylcyclopropenone sensitization with weekly scalp DPC. Drawing of blood took place ahead of applying each patch test. The template was total RNA from unfractionated whole blood. TCRdb called the RACE reads again in MiXCR, with one record for every CDR3 protein. The table has under 200,000 distinct CDR3 sequences, 13% to 15% seen once. This clonotype was picked up many times. Its antigen is undetermined.

V is TRBV13 and J is TRBJ1-6; 8 bases align to TRBD1. The source is a woman in her twenties or thirties with alopecia areata. Some clones in this sample may be carry-over from other donors' samples. The sequencing here drew on whole blood, taken in connection with sensitization to the hapten diphenylcyclopropenone (DPC). The chain's CDR3 is CASSFTGGSYNSPLHF. CDR3 in DNA: TGTGCCAGCAGCTTTACAGGGGGTTCCTATAATTCACCCCTCCACTTT.